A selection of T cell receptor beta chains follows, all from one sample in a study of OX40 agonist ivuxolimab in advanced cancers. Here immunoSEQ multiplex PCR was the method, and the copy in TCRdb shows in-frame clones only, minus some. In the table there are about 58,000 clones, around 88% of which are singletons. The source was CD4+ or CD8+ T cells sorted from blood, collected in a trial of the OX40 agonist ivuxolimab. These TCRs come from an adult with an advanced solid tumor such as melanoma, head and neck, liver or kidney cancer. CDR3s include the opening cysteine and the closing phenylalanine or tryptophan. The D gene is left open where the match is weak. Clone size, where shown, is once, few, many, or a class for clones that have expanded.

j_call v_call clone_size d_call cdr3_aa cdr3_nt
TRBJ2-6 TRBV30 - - CAWSRYSGANVLTF TGTGCCTGGAGTAGATACTCTGGGGCCAACGTCCTGACTTTC
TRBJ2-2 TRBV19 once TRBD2 CTDIPSRLAGEGGELFF TGTACGGATATCCCCTCCAGACTAGCGGGAGAGGGCGGGGAGCTGTTTTTT
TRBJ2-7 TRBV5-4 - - CASSLEGSSYEQYF TGTGCCAGCAGCTTGGAGGGCAGCTCCTACGAGCAGTACTTC
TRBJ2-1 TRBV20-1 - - CSARDGVRGFF TGCAGTGCTAGAGACGGGGTTCGGGGGTTCTTC
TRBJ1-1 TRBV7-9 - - CASSLALGATEAFF TGTGCCAGCAGCTTAGCCCTAGGCGCCACTGAAGCTTTCTTT
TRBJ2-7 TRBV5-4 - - CASSLRGTYEQYF TGTGCCAGCAGCTTGAGGGGGACCTACGAGCAGTACTTC
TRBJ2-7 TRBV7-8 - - CASSLAFVGSEQYF TGTGCCAGCAGCTTAGCTTTTGTCGGCTCCGAGCAGTACTTC
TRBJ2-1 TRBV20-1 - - CSANRAEQFF TGCAGTGCGAACAGGGCTGAGCAGTTCTTC
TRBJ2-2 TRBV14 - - CASSLTLNTGELFF TGTGCCAGCAGCCTAACATTGAACACCGGGGAGCTGTTTTTT
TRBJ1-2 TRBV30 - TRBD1 CAWTTQGRYGYTF TGTGCCTGGACCACACAGGGGCGCTATGGCTACACCTTC
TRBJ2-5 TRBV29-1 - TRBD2 CSVGLGLAGGGETQYF TGCAGCGTTGGTCTGGGACTAGCGGGAGGAGGGGAGACCCAGTACTTC
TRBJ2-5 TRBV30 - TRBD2 CAWSVSTSGFPYF TGTGCCTGGAGTGTTAGTACTAGCGGTTTCCCATACTTC
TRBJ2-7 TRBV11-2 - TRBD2 CASSFRSGTSGFYEQYF TGTGCCAGCAGCTTTCGGTCAGGGACTAGCGGGTTTTACGAGCAGTACTTC
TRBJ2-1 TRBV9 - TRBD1 CASSVALGGQGANEQFF TGTGCCAGCAGCGTAGCTTTGGGAGGACAGGGGGCAAATGAGCAGTTCTTC
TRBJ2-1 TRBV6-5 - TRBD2 CASSTGLAARNEQFF TGTGCCAGCAGTACGGGACTAGCGGCAAGAAATGAGCAGTTCTTC
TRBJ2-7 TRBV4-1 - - CASKGDPNEQYF TGCGCCAGCAAAGGAGACCCCAACGAGCAGTACTTC
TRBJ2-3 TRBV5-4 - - CASSSRATDTQYF TGTGCCAGCAGCTCCCGGGCCACAGATACGCAGTATTTT
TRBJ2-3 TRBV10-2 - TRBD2 CATEIAGGHTDTQYF TGCGCCACAGAAATAGCGGGAGGTCACACAGATACGCAGTATTTT
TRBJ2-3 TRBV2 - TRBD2 CASRSGRAVADTQYF TGTGCCAGCAGGAGCGGGAGGGCCGTCGCAGATACGCAGTATTTT
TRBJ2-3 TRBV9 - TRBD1 CASSARQGGTDTQYF TGTGCCAGCAGCGCCCGACAGGGGGGTACAGATACGCAGTATTTT
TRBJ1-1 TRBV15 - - CATSRERVLNTEAFF TGTGCCACCAGCAGAGAGAGGGTGCTGAACACTGAAGCTTTCTTT
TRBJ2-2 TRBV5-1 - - CASSWEFGELFF TGCGCCAGCAGCTGGGAATTCGGGGAGCTGTTTTTT
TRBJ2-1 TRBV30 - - CAWNTRGYTEQFF TGTGCCTGGAATACGAGGGGGTACACTGAGCAGTTCTTC
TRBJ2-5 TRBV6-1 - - CASSEALGGIRETQYF TGTGCCAGCAGTGAAGCGCTCGGGGGCATAAGAGAGACCCAGTACTTC
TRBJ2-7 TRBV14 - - CASSQVGWEQYF TGTGCCAGCAGCCAAGTTGGATGGGAGCAGTACTTC
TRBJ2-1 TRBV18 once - CASSPTRLGEDYNEQFF TGTGCCAGCTCACCGACCCGCCTCGGGGAGGATTACAATGAGCAGTTCTTC
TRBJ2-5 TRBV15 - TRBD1 CATSRDRTGAETQYF TGTGCCACCAGCAGAGATCGGACAGGGGCAGAGACCCAGTACTTC
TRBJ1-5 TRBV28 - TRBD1 CASSLGQGIGQPQHF TGTGCCAGCAGTTTGGGACAGGGAATTGGGCAGCCCCAGCATTTT
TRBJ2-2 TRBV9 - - CASSVVSRGTGELFF TGTGCCAGCAGCGTAGTATCCAGGGGCACCGGGGAGCTGTTTTTT
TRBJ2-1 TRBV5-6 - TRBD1 CASRSWGQGSNEQFF TGTGCCAGCAGGTCTTGGGGACAGGGATCAAATGAGCAGTTCTTC
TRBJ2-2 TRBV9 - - CASKRDGGELFF TGTGCCAGCAAGCGAGATGGCGGGGAGCTGTTTTTT
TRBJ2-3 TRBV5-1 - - CASSLEDSTDTQYF TGCGCCAGCAGCTTGGAAGACAGCACAGATACGCAGTATTTT
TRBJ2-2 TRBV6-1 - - CASSEPTGELFF TGTGCCAGCAGTGAACCCACCGGGGAGCTGTTTTTT
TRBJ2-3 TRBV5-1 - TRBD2 CASSLRLAARTDTQYF TGCGCCAGCAGCCTAAGACTAGCGGCTCGCACAGATACGCAGTATTTT
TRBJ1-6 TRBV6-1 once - CASTQGYNSPLHF TGTGCCAGCACGCAAGGCTATAATTCACCCCTCCACTTT
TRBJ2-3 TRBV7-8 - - CASSLSRENTQYF TGTGCCAGCAGCTTAAGTCGTGAGAATACGCAGTATTTT
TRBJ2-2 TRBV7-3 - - CASRTTSTGELFF TGTGCCAGCCGGACTACTTCCACCGGGGAGCTGTTTTTT
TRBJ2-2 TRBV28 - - CASNYPPKGGELFF TGTGCCAGCAACTACCCACCAAAAGGGGGGGAGCTGTTTTTT
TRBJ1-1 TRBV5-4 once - CASRRHTEDTEAFF TGTGCCAGCCGCCGTCACACGGAGGACACTGAAGCTTTCTTT
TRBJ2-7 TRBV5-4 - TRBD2 CASSLDSGTNEQYF TGTGCCAGCAGCTTGGATAGCGGGACTAACGAGCAGTACTTC
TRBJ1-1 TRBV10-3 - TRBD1 CAIAGTGGVDEAFF TGTGCCATTGCCGGGACAGGGGGTGTAGATGAAGCTTTCTTT
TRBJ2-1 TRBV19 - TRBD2 CASSMREEQFF TGTGCCAGTAGTATGCGGGAGGAGCAGTTCTTC
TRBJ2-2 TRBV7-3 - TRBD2 CASSLKAGTGTSGSLNTGELFF TGTGCCAGCAGCTTAAAAGCGGGGACCGGGACTAGCGGGAGTCTGAACACCGGGGAGCTGTTTTTT
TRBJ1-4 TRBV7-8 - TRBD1 CASSQQTGWLANEKLFF TGTGCCAGCAGCCAACAGACAGGGTGGCTTGCTAATGAAAAACTGTTTTTT
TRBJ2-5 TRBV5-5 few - CASSLALGAEETQYF TGTGCCAGCAGCTTGGCCCTAGGGGCAGAAGAGACCCAGTACTTC
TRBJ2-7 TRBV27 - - CASAVSKAPSYEQYF TGTGCCAGCGCAGTTTCCAAGGCCCCCTCCTACGAGCAGTACTTC
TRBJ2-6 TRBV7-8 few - CASSLFGRASGANVLTF TGTGCCAGCAGCTTATTTGGAAGGGCTTCTGGGGCCAACGTCCTGACTTTC
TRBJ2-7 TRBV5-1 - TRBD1 CASSFSGTGATEQYF TGCGCCAGCAGCTTCTCCGGGACAGGGGCTACCGAGCAGTACTTC
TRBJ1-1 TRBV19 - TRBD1 CASSGQGSTEAFF TGTGCCAGTAGCGGACAGGGATCCACTGAAGCTTTCTTT
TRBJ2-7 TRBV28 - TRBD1 CASSRQGPYEQYF TGTGCCAGCAGTCGACAGGGCCCCTACGAGCAGTACTTC
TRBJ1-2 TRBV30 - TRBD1 CARRTGPYGYTF TGTGCCAGGAGGACAGGGCCATATGGCTACACCTTC
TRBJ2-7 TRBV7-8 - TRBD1 CASSLGQGAGEQYF TGTGCCAGCAGCTTAGGACAGGGGGCAGGGGAGCAGTACTTC